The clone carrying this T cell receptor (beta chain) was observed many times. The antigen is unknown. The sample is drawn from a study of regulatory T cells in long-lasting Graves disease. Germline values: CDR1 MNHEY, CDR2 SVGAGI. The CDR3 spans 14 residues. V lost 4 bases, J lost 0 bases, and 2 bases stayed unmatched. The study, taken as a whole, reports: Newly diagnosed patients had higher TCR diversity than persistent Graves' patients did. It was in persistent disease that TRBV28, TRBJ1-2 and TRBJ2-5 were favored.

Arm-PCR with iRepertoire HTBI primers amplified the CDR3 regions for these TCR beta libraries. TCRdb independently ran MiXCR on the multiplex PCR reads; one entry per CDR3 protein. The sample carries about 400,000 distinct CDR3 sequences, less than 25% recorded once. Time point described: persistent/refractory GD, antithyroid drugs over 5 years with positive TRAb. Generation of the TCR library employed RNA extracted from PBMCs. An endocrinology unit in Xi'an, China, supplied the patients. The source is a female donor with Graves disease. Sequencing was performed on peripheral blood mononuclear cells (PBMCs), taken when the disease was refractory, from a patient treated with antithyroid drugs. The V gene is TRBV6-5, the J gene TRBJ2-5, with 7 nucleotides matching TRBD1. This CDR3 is CASSSGTDQETQYF. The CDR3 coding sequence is TGTGCCAGCAGTTCAGGGACAGACCAAGAGACCCAGTACTTC.